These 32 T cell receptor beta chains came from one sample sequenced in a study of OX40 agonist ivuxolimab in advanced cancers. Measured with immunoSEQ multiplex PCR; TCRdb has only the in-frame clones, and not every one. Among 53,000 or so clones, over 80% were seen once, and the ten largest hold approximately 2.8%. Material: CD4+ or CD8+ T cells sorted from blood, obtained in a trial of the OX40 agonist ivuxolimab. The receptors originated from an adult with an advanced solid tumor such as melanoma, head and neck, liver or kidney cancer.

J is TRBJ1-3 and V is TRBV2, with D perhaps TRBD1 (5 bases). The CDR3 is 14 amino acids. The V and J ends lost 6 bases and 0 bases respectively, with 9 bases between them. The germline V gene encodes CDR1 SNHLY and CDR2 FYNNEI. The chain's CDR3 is CASSIDSSGNTIYF. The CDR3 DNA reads TGTGCCAGCAGCATAGACAGCTCTGGAAACACCATATATTTT.

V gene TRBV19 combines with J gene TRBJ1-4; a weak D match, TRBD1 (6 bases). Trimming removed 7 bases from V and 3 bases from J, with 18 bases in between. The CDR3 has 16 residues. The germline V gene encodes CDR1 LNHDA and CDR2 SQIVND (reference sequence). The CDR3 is CASTPRGGAANEKLFF. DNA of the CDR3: TGTGCCAGTACTCCACGAGGGGGGGCTGCTAATGAAAAACTGTTTTTT.

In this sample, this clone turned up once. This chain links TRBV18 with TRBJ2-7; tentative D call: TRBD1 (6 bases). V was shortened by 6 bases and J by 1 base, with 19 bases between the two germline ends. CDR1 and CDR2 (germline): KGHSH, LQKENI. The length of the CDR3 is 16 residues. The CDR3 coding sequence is TGTGCCAGCTCCCCCCTCCCCGGGACAAGTTCCTACGAGCAGTACTTC. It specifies CASSPLPGTSSYEQYF.

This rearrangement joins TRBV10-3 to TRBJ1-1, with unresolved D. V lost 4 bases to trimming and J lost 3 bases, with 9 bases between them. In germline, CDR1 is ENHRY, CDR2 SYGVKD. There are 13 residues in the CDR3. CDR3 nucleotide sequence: TGTGCCATCAGTGGCCAGGCTGACACTGAAGCTTTCTTT. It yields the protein CAISGQADTEAFF.

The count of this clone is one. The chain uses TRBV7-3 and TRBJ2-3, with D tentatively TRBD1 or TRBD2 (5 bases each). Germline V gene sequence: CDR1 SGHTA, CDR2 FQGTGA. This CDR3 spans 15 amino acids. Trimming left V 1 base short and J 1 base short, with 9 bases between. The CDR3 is CASSLMGERTDTQYF. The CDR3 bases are TGTGCCAGCAGCTTAATGGGGGAGCGCACAGATACGCAGTATTTT.

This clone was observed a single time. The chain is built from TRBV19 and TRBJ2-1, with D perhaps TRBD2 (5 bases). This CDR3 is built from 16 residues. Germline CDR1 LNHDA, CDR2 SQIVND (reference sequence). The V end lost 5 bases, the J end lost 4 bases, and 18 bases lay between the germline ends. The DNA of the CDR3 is TGTGCCAGTAGTCTCCCTCTTGGCGGGCGATACAATGAGCAGTTCTTC. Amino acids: CASSLPLGGRYNEQFF. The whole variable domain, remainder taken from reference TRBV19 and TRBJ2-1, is DGGITQSPKYLFRKEGQNVTLSCEQNLNHDAMYWYRQDPGQGLRLIYYSQIVNDFQKGDIAEGYSVSREKKESFPLTVTSAQKNPTAFYLCASSLPLGGRYNEQFFGPGTRLTVL.

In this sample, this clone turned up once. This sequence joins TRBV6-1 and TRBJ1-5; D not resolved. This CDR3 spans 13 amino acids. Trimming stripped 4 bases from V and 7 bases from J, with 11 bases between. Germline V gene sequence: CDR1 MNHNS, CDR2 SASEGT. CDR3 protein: CASSAVGIQPQHF. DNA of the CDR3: TGTGCCAGCAGTGCGGTAGGCATACAGCCCCAGCATTTT.

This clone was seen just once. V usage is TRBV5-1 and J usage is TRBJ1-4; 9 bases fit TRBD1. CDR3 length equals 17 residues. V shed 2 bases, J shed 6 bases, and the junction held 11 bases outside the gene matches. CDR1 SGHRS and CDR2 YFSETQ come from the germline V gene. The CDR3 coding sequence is TGCGCCAGCAGCTTTGTCCCGGGACAGGGAGGGGATGAAAAACTGTTTTTT. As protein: CASSFVPGQGGDEKLFF.

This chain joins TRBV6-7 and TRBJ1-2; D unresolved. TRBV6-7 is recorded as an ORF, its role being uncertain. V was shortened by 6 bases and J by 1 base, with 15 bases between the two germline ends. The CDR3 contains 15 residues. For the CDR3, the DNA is TGTGCCAGCAGGCGCGTAGGAACCCATAACTATGGCTACACCTTC. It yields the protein CASRRVGTHNYGYTF.

In nucleotides, the CDR3 is TGTGCCAGCAGCTTCAGCACAGATACGCAGTATTTT. Its protein product is CASSFSTDTQYF. The rearrangement links TRBV6-1 to TRBJ2-3; no clear D gene. The germline V gene has CDR1 MNHNS and CDR2 SASEGT. CDR3 size: 12 residues. V lost 6 bases to trimming and J lost 0 bases, with 4 bases between them.

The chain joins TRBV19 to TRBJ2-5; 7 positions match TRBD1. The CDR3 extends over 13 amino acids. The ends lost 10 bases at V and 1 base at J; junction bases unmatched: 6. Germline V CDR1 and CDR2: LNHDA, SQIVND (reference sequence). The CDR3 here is CATRDSPQETQYF. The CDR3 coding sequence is TGTGCCACCCGGGACAGTCCCCAAGAGACCCAGTACTTC.

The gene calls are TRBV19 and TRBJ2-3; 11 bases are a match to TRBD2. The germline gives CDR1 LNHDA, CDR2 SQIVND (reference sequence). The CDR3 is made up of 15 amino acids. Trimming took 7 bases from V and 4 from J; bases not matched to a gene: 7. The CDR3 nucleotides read TGTGCCAGTACCCTTGGACTAGCGGGTGCAGATACGCAGTATTTT. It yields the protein CASTLGLAGADTQYF.

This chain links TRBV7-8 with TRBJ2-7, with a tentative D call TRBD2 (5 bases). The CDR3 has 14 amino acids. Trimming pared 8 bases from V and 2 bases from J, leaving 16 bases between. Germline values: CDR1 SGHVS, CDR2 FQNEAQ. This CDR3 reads CASRGPDTTYEQYF. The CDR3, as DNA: TGTGCCAGCCGCGGGCCCGATACTACCTACGAGCAGTACTTC.

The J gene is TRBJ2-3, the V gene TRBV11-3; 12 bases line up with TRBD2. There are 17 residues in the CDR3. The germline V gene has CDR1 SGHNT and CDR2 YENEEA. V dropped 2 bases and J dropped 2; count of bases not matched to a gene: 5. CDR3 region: CASSLRTSGVNTDTQYF. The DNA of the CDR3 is TGTGCCAGCAGCTTAAGGACTAGCGGGGTTAACACAGATACGCAGTATTTT.

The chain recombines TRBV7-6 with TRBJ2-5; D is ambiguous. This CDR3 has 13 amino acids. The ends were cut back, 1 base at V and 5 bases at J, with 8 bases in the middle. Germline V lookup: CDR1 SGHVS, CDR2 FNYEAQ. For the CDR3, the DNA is TGTGCCAGCAGCTTAGGGAAACGGGAGACCCAGTACTTC. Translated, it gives CASSLGKRETQYF.

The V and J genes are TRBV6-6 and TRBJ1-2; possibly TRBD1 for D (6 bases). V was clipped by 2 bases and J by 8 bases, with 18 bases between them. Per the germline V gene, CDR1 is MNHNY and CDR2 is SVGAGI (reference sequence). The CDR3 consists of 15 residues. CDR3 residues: CASSYEGKQGRGYTF. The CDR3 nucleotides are TGTGCCAGCAGTTACGAGGGAAAACAGGGTCGGGGCTACACCTTC.

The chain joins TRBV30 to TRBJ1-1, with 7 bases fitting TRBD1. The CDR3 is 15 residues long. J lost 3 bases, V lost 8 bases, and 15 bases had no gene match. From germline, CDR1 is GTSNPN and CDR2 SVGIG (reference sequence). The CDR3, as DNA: TGTGCCGGGTTGACAGGGCGAATTAGGGACACTGAAGCTTTCTTT. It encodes CAGLTGRIRDTEAFF. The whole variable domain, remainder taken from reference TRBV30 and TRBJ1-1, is SQTIHQWPATLVQPVGSPLSLECTVEGTSNPNLYWYRQAAGRGLQLLFYSVGIGQISSEVPQNLSASRPQDRQFILSSKKLLLSDSGFYLCAGLTGRIRDTEAFFGQGTRLTVV.

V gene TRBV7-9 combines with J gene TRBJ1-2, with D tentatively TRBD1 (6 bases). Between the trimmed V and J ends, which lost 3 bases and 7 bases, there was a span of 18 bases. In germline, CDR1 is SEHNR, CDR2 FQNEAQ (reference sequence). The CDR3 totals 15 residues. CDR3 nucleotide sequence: TGTGCCAGCAGCTTGGGGGGGGGCCAAAGTCTTGGCTACACCTTC. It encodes CASSLGGGQSLGYTF. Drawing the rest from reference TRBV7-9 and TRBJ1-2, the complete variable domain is DTGVSQNPRHKITKRGQNVTFRCDPISEHNRLYWYRQTLGQGPEFLTYFQNEAQLEKSRLLSDRFSAERPKGSFSTLEIQRTEQGDSAMYLCASSLGGGQSLGYTFGSGTRLTVV.

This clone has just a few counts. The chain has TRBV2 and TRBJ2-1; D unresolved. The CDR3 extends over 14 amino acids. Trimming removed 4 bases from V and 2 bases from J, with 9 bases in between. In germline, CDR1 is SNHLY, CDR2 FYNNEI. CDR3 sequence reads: CASSARFAYNEQFF. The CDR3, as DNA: TGTGCCAGCAGTGCACGCTTTGCCTACAATGAGCAGTTCTTC.

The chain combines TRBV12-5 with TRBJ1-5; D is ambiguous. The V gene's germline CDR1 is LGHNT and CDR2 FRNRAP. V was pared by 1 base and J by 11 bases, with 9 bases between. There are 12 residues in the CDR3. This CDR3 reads CASGLGPSAQHF. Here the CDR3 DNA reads TGTGCTAGTGGTTTGGGTCCCTCAGCCCAGCATTTT.

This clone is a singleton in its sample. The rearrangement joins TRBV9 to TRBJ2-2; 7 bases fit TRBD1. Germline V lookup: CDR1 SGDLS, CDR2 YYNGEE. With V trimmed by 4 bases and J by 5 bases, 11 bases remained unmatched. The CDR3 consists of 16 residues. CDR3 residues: CASSLRGQEPTGELFF. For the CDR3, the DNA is TGTGCCAGCAGCCTACGAGGACAGGAGCCTACCGGGGAGCTGTTTTTT.

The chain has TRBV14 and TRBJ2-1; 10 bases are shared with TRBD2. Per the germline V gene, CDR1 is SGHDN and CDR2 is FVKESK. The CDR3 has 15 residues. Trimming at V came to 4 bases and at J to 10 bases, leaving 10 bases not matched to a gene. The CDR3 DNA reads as TGTGCCAGCAGCCCGAGGGCTAGCGGGAGCGGGGAGCAGTTCTTC. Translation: CASSPRASGSGEQFF. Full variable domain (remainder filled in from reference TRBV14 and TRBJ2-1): EAGVTQFPSHSVIEKGQTVTLRCDPISGHDNLYWYRRVMGKEIKFLLHFVKESKQDESGMPNNRFLAERTGGTYSTLKVQPAELEDSGVYFCASSPRASGSGEQFFGPGTRLTVL.

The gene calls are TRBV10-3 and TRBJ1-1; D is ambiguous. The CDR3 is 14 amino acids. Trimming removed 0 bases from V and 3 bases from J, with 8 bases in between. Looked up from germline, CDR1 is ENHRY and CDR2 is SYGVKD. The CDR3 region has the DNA TGTGCCATCAGTGAGTCAAAGGGTTACACTGAAGCTTTCTTT. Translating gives CAISESKGYTEAFF.

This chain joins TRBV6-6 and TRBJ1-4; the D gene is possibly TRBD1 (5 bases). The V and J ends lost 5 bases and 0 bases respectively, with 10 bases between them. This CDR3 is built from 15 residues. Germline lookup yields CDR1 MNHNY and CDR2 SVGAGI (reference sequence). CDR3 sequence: CASSRGAATNEKLFF. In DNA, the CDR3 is TGTGCCAGCAGTCGCGGGGCCGCAACTAATGAAAAACTGTTTTTT.

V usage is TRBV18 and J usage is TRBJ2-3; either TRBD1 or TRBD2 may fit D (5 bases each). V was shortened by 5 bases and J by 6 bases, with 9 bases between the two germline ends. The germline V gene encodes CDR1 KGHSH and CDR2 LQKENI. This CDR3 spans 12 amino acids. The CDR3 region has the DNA TGTGCCAGCTCAACGGGGCTGGATACGCAGTATTTT. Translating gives CASSTGLDTQYF.

The CDR3 here is CASSLVRGGDTEAFF. The DNA of the CDR3 is TGTGCCAGCAGCTTAGTGAGAGGGGGCGACACTGAAGCTTTCTTT. V and J are TRBV11-2 and TRBJ1-1; 7 bases fit TRBD1. The CDR3 is 15 amino acids. In germline, CDR1 is SGHAT, CDR2 FQNNGV. With 1 base clipped from V and 3 bases from J, the junction kept 5 bases outside the gene matches.

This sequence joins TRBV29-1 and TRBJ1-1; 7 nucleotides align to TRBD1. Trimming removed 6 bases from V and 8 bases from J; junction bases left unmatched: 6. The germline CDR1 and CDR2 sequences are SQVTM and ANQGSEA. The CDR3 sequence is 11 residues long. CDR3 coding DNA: TGCAGCGTGGCGGGACAGTTGGAAGCTTTCTTT. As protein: CSVAGQLEAFF.

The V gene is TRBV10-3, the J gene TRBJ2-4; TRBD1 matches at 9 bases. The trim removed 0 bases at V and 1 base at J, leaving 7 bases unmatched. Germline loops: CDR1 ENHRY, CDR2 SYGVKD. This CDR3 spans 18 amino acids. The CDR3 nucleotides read TGTGCCATCAGTGAGTCTAGACAGGGGGGTAGCGCCAAAAACATTCAGTACTTC. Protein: CAISESRQGGSAKNIQYF.

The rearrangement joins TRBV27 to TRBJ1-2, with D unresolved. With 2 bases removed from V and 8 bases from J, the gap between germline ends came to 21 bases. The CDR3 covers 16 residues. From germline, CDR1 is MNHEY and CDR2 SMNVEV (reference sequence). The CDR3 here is CASSLSGSSGLAGYTF. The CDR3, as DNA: TGTGCCAGCAGTTTAAGTGGGTCCTCGGGCCTGGCGGGCTACACCTTC.

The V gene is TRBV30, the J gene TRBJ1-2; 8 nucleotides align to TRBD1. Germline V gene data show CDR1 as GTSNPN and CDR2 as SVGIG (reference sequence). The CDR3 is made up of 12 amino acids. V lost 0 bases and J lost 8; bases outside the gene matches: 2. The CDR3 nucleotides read TGTGCCTGGAGTGTACAGGGGGGAGGCTACACCTTC. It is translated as CAWSVQGGGYTF.

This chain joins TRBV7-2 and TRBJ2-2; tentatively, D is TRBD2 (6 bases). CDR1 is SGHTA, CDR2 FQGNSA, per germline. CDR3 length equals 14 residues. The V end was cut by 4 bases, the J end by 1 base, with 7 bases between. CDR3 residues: CASSWGENTGELFF. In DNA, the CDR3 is TGTGCCAGCAGCTGGGGGGAGAACACCGGGGAGCTGTTTTTT.

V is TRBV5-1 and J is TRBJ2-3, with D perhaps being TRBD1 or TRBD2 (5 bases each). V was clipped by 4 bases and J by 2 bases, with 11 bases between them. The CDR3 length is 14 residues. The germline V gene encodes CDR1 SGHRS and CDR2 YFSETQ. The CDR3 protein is CASSLGVATDTQYF. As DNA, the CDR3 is TGCGCCAGCAGCCTGGGGGTTGCCACAGATACGCAGTATTTT. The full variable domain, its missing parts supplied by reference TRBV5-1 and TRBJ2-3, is KAGVTQTPRYLIKTRGQQVTLSCSPISGHRSVSWYQQTPGQGLQFLFEYFSETQRNKGNFPGRFSGRQFSNSRSEMNVSTLELGDSALYLCASSLGVATDTQYFGPGTRLTVL.